This TCR beta chain came from a study of cytomegalovirus exposure and HLA in healthy donors. The ends lost 4 bases at V and 8 bases at J; junction bases unmatched: 9. The CDR3 is made up of 15 amino acids. CDR1 SGHVS and CDR2 FNYEAQ come from the germline V gene. Use of 60 Vbeta and 13 Jbeta primers characterized the PCR. TCRdb's table, derived via immunoSEQ multiplex PCR, lists solely in-frame clones and lacks some. The data hold around 62,000 clones, with about 82% observed a single time. V is TRBV7-6 and J is TRBJ2-1; 9 bases match TRBD2. This TCR derives from a woman aged 25 to 39 in good health and CMV-seronegative. Sequencing input: PBMCs. The CDR3 bases are TGTGCCAGCAGCTCGCGGACTAGCGCGGGCGATGAGCAGTTCTTC. As protein: CASSSRTSAGDEQFF.